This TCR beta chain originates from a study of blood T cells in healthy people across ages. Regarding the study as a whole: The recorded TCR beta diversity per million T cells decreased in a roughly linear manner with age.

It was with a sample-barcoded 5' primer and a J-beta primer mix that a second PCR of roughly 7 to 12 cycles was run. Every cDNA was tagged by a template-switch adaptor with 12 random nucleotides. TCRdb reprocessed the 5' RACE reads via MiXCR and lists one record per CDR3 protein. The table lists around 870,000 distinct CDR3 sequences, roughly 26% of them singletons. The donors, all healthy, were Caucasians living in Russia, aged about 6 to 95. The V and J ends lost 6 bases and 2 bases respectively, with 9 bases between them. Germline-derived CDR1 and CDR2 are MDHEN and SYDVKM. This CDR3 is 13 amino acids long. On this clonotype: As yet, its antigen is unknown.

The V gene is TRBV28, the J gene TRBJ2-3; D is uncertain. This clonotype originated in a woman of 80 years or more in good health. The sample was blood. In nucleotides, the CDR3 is TGTGCCAGCAGCCGGAACTCCACAGATACGCAGTATTTT. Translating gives CASSRNSTDTQYF.